This entry lists 17 T cell receptor beta chains sequenced from one sample in a study of blood T cell repertoires in COVID-19. TCRdb's copy holds only in-frame clones and misses some; the assay was immunoSEQ multiplex PCR. The sample contains about 180,000 clones, 70% to 90% of which appear only once. Sequencing input: peripheral blood. Receptor source: a woman between 25 and 40 years old with active or convalescent COVID-19.

The chain joins TRBV4-2 to TRBJ2-7; TRBD1 aligns across 7 bases. This CDR3 is built from 15 residues. The junction had 3 bases not matched to a gene; V was cut back by 0 bases and J by 1 base. The germline V gene encodes CDR1 LGHNA and CDR2 YNFKEQ. CDR3: CASSQDEGASYEQYF. CDR3 DNA sequence: TGTGCCAGCAGCCAAGATGAGGGGGCATCCTACGAGCAGTACTTC.

The chain links TRBV2 to TRBJ1-1; no reliable D call. The V end was cut by 1 base, the J end by 0 bases, with 12 bases between. The CDR3 runs 16 residues. CDR1 SNHLY and CDR2 FYNNEI come from the germline V gene. CDR3 loop: CASSEESPRLNTEAFF. The CDR3, as DNA: TGTGCCAGCAGTGAAGAGAGTCCCAGGTTGAACACTGAAGCTTTCTTT.

This chain links TRBV5-6 with TRBJ2-5; a possible D gene is TRBD2 (6 bases). Germline V gives CDR1 SGHDT, CDR2 YYEEEE. Trimming removed 1 base from V and 3 bases from J, with 13 bases in between. The CDR3 runs to 15 residues. Here the CDR3 DNA reads TGTGCCAGCAGCTTGTTTGGGACGGGAGAAGAGACCCAGTACTTC. Translating gives CASSLFGTGEETQYF. Based on the CDR3 plus reference TRBV5-6 and TRBJ2-5, the full variable domain is DAGVTQSPTHLIKTRGQQVTLRCSPKSGHDTVSWYQQALGQGPQFIFQYYEEEERQRGNFPDRFSGHQFPNYSSELNVNALLLGDSALYLCASSLFGTGEETQYFGPGTRLLVL.

V and J are TRBV23-1 and TRBJ1-1, with 9 bases that match TRBD1. TRBV23-1 is flagged as an ORF with uncertain function. V was pared by 5 bases and J by 3 bases, with 1 base of the junction left unmatched. This CDR3 comprises 13 residues. The CDR3 nucleotides read TGCGCCAGCAGTGGGGACAGGGACACTGAAGCTTTCTTT. It is translated as CASSGDRDTEAFF.

A few counts support this clone. CDR3 sequence reads: CASSAYSTGGRQPQHF. The DNA for the CDR3 is TGTGCCAGCAGTGCCTATTCGACAGGGGGCCGTCAGCCCCAGCATTTT. The rearrangement joins TRBV6-1 to TRBJ1-5; TRBD1 matches 10 bases. The CDR3 spans 16 residues. Germline-derived CDR1 and CDR2 are MNHNS and SASEGT. J gave up 6 bases and V 4 bases, and 9 bases lay outside the gene matches.

Only a few counts were recorded for this clone. The V and J genes are TRBV6-6 and TRBJ1-3; 7 nucleotides line up with TRBD1. The CDR3 totals 16 residues. With 1 base clipped from V and 3 bases from J, the junction kept 6 bases outside the gene matches. CDR1 and CDR2 (germline): MNHNY, SVGAGI (reference sequence). The CDR3 region has the DNA TGTGCCAGCAGTTACTTTGACAGGGATGTTGGAAACACCATATATTTT. Protein: CASSYFDRDVGNTIYF.

This chain uses TRBV5-1 with TRBJ1-4, with TRBD1 as a possible D gene (6 bases). V gave up 5 bases and J gave up 4 bases, with 12 bases separating them. The CDR3 contains 14 residues. Germline loops: CDR1 SGHRS, CDR2 YFSETQ. CDR3 residues: CASSPGHRNEKLFF. CDR3 nucleotides: TGCGCCAGCAGTCCGGGACATCGTAATGAAAAACTGTTTTTT.

V gene TRBV7-9 combines with J gene TRBJ1-4, with D tentatively TRBD1 (5 bases). CDR3 length equals 15 residues. Per germline, CDR1 SEHNR and CDR2 FQNEAQ (reference sequence). Between the trimmed V and J ends, which lost 1 base and 7 bases, there was a span of 13 bases. This CDR3 reads CASSLGLGGGEKLFF. CDR3 nucleotide sequence: TGTGCCAGCAGCTTAGGACTCGGGGGAGGTGAAAAACTGTTTTTT.

The chain combines TRBV19 with TRBJ2-3, with 8 bases that match TRBD2. Germline V lookup: CDR1 LNHDA, CDR2 SQIVND (reference sequence). The CDR3 runs 15 residues. J was trimmed by 5 bases and V by 7 bases; bases with no gene match: 11. The CDR3 here is CASMDRREVVDTQYF. Written as DNA, the CDR3 is TGTGCCAGTATGGATCGGCGGGAGGTAGTAGATACGCAGTATTTT.

The J gene is TRBJ1-1, the V gene TRBV7-6, with D possibly matching TRBD1 (6 bases). Trimming stripped 5 bases from V and 0 bases from J, with 22 bases between. Germline CDR1 reads SGHVS; CDR2 reads FNYEAQ. There are 18 residues in the CDR3. This CDR3 is CASSSTTEDSFMNTEAFF. CDR3 in DNA: TGTGCCAGCAGCAGCACGACTGAGGACAGTTTCATGAACACTGAAGCTTTCTTT. The variable domain in full, with the rest retrieved from reference TRBV7-6 and TRBJ1-1, is GAGVSQSPRYKVTKRGQDVALRCDPISGHVSLYWYRQALGQGPEFLTYFNYEAQQDKSGLPNDRFSAERPEGSISTLTIQRTEQRDSAMYRCASSSTTEDSFMNTEAFFGQGTRLTVV.

This clone was counted once. Relative to the germline gene, one junction end is altered; a read error may explain this. The chain joins TRBV3-1 (or the pseudogene TRBV3-2) to TRBJ2-2; 8 bases agree with TRBD2. The germline gives CDR1 LGHDT, CDR2 YNNKEL (reference sequence). This CDR3 spans 17 amino acids. CDR3 sequence: CPSRRRGGGVGTGELFF. The CDR3 DNA reads TGTCCCAGCCGCCGCCGGGGGGGCGGGGTCGGGACCGGGGAGCTGTTTTTT.

The gene calls are TRBV20-1 and TRBJ2-3, with a weak D call TRBD1 (5 bases). This CDR3 comprises 11 residues. The germline V gene encodes CDR1 DFQATT and CDR2 SNEGSKA (reference sequence). V lost 6 bases to trimming and J lost 7 bases, with 11 bases between them. CDR3 amino acids: CSARRGNTQYF. The CDR3 DNA is TGCAGTGCGAGAAGGGGAAATACGCAGTATTTT.

This chain links TRBV9 with TRBJ2-3; the D gene is possibly TRBD2 (5 bases). CDR1 and CDR2 (germline): SGDLS, YYNGEE. V was trimmed by 2 bases and J by 5 bases, leaving 12 bases between them. The CDR3 totals 14 residues. The CDR3 nucleotides read TGTGCCAGCAGCGTGTCCGGGGTCCAAGATACGCAGTATTTT. Encoded protein: CASSVSGVQDTQYF.

The chain employs TRBV7-9 and TRBJ2-1; 8 nucleotides align to TRBD1. The germline V gene encodes CDR1 SEHNR and CDR2 FQNEAQ (reference sequence). This CDR3 has 15 residues. The ends lost 3 bases at V and 2 bases at J; junction bases unmatched: 3. CDR3 region: CASSFGQGPYNEQFF. The CDR3 DNA reads as TGTGCCAGCAGCTTTGGACAGGGACCCTACAATGAGCAGTTCTTC.

This sequence joins TRBV5-1 and TRBJ1-2; tentative D call: TRBD1 (6 bases). Germline values: CDR1 SGHRS, CDR2 YFSETQ. The CDR3 consists of 14 residues. The V and J ends lost 4 bases and 1 base respectively, with 11 bases between them. The CDR3 is CASSPGHLNYGYTF. The CDR3 nucleotides read TGCGCCAGCAGCCCGGGACACCTTAACTATGGCTACACCTTC.

This clone was counted between two and nine times. The chain links TRBV9 to TRBJ1-2; D not certain. The CDR3 consists of 13 residues. Germline assignment: CDR1 SGDLS and CDR2 YYNGEE. The ends were cut back, 7 bases at V and 5 bases at J, with 15 bases in the middle. The CDR3 nucleotides read TGTGCCAGCGGAGCGGGAACTGATTATGGCTACACCTTC. Translating gives CASGAGTDYGYTF.

V and J are TRBV19 and TRBJ2-2; D is perhaps TRBD2 (6 bases). Per the germline V gene, CDR1 is LNHDA and CDR2 is SQIVND (reference sequence). Trimming removed 6 bases at V and 3 bases at J, with 11 bases between. The CDR3 has 14 amino acids. The CDR3 spells CASRTGLHTGELFF. CDR3 nucleotide sequence: TGTGCCAGTAGGACGGGACTCCACACCGGGGAGCTGTTTTTT. The full variable domain, with the rest looked up from reference TRBV19 and TRBJ2-2, is DGGITQSPKYLFRKEGQNVTLSCEQNLNHDAMYWYRQDPGQGLRLIYYSQIVNDFQKGDIAEGYSVSREKKESFPLTVTSAQKNPTAFYLCASRTGLHTGELFFGEGSRLTVL.